This TCR beta chain was identified during a study of technical replicates of blood from a few donors. Libraries were prepared by immunoSEQ multiplex PCR; TCRdb keeps only in-frame clonotypes and omits some of them. The sample records nearly 70,000 clones, roughly nine tenths being singletons. With 5 bases clipped from V and 4 bases from J, the junction kept 8 bases outside the gene matches. The CDR3 runs to 15 residues. Per germline, CDR1 SGHTA and CDR2 FQGTGA. This clone was found once. Sequences were obtained from T cells isolated from PBMCs. This receptor was identified in a human donor in good health. This chain links TRBV7-3 with TRBJ2-5, with 9 positions matching TRBD2. This CDR3 reads CASSPTTSGPETQYF. Here the CDR3 DNA reads TGTGCCAGCAGCCCGACGACTAGCGGCCCAGAGACCCAGTACTTC.